Listed here are 26 T cell receptor beta chains from one sample, sequenced in a study of blood T cell repertoires in COVID-19. Only in-frame clones appear in the TCRdb table, and some are missing; sequencing was by immunoSEQ multiplex PCR. The data show under 55,000 clones, with approximately 90% seen just once and over 25% held by the top ten. Material for sequencing was peripheral blood. All receptors come from a human donor in a cohort sampled during active COVID-19.

This clone has just a few counts. Additional DNA sequences in this sample encode the identical CDR3. The chain links TRBV27 to TRBJ2-2, with 9 bases fitting TRBD2. Germline V gives CDR1 MNHEY, CDR2 SMNVEV (reference sequence). This CDR3 region has 15 residues. V dropped 3 bases and J dropped 6; count of bases not matched to a gene: 5. The DNA of the CDR3 is TGTGCCAGCAGTTTTTGGCTAGCGGGACCCGGGGAGCTGTTTTTT. Translated, it gives CASSFWLAGPGELFF.

The chain uses TRBV6-5 and TRBJ1-4, with a possible D match to TRBD1 (5 bases). The germline V gene encodes CDR1 MNHEY and CDR2 SVGAGI. Between the trimmed V and J ends, which lost 6 bases and 0 bases, there was a span of 11 bases. The CDR3 is 15 amino acids. CDR3 amino acids: CASSPRDPTNEKLFF. CDR3 sequence (DNA): TGTGCCAGCAGCCCCAGGGATCCAACTAATGAAAAACTGTTTTTT.

This sequence joins TRBV2 and TRBJ2-2; 8 positions agree with TRBD2. Germline trimming cut 6 bases from V and 1 base from J; bases unmatched to any gene: 4. Germline-derived CDR1 and CDR2 are SNHLY and FYNNEI. CDR3 length: 15 amino acids. The DNA for the CDR3 is TGTGCCAGCAGGGTTAGCGGGGTGAACACCGGGGAGCTGTTTTTT. Protein sequence: CASRVSGVNTGELFF. The variable domain in full, with the rest retrieved from reference TRBV2 and TRBJ2-2, is EPEVTQTPSHQVTQMGQEVILRCVPISNHLYFYWYRQILGQKVEFLVSFYNNEISEKSEIFDDQFSVERPDGSNFTLKIRSTKLEDSAMYFCASRVSGVNTGELFFGEGSRLTVL.

V gene TRBV9 combines with J gene TRBJ2-4; TRBD2 aligns across 7 bases. The CDR3 is 15 amino acids. The germline CDR1 and CDR2 sequences are SGDLS and YYNGEE. With 4 bases clipped from V and 3 bases from J, the junction kept 7 bases outside the gene matches. The CDR3 nucleotides read TGTGCCAGCAGCCCCAGCGGGGTGTACAAAAACATTCAGTACTTC. Protein sequence: CASSPSGVYKNIQYF. The variable domain in full, completed from reference TRBV9 and TRBJ2-4, reads DSGVTQTPKHLITATGQRVTLRCSPRSGDLSVYWYQQSLDQGLQFLIQYYNGEERAKGNILERFSAQQFPDLHSELNLSSLELGDSALYFCASSPSGVYKNIQYFGAGTRLSVL.

The chain's CDR3 is CASSPGSGQGSYEQYF. The CDR3 DNA reads TGTGCCAGCAGCCCGGGGTCGGGACAGGGCTCCTACGAGCAGTACTTC. The chain employs TRBV7-8 and TRBJ2-7; 9 bases are a match to TRBD1. The CDR3 length is 16 residues. V lost 5 bases, J lost 0 bases, and 8 bases stayed unmatched. The germline CDR1 and CDR2 sequences are SGHVS and FQNEAQ.

This clone was counted a single time. This chain uses TRBV6-4 with TRBJ2-1, with 11 bases that match TRBD2. With V trimmed by 5 bases and J by 0 bases, 3 bases remained unmatched. Germline CDR1 is MRHNA and CDR2 is SNTAGT. The CDR3 length is 16 residues. The CDR3 nucleotides are TGTGCCAGCAGTCTAGCGGGAGGTAGCTCCTACAATGAGCAGTTCTTC. This gives the protein CASSLAGGSSYNEQFF.

This clone was recorded a few times. V gene TRBV2 combines with J gene TRBJ1-2, with 7 bases fitting TRBD1. The CDR3 is 13 amino acids. The J segment lost 6 bases and the V segment lost 7 bases, leaving 8 bases of the junction unmatched. CDR1 SNHLY and CDR2 FYNNEI come from the germline V gene. The CDR3 region is CASTDDRVNGYTF. The CDR3 coding sequence is TGTGCCAGCACCGATGACAGGGTAAATGGCTACACCTTC. The full variable domain, its missing parts supplied by reference TRBV2 and TRBJ1-2, is EPEVTQTPSHQVTQMGQEVILRCVPISNHLYFYWYRQILGQKVEFLVSFYNNEISEKSEIFDDQFSVERPDGSNFTLKIRSTKLEDSAMYFCASTDDRVNGYTFGSGTRLTVV.

This clone has a handful of counts. The V gene is TRBV3-1 (or the pseudogene TRBV3-2), the J gene TRBJ1-2, with D tentatively TRBD1 (5 bases). Per germline, CDR1 LGHDT and CDR2 YNNKEL (reference sequence). The CDR3 length is 16 residues. V was shortened by 0 bases and J by 1 base, with 12 bases between the two germline ends. Written as DNA, the CDR3 is TGTGCCAGCAGCCAAGATTTGGGGGGTTTTAACTATGGCTACACCTTC. Its translation: CASSQDLGGFNYGYTF.

The chain couples TRBV11-3 to TRBJ2-2; 8 bases line up with TRBD1. This CDR3 is 15 amino acids long. Losses at the gene ends were 5 bases for V and 2 bases for J; bases not matched to a gene: 4. Germline loops: CDR1 SGHNT, CDR2 YENEEA. Written as DNA, the CDR3 is TGTGCCAGCAGCCCCGGGACAGGAAACACCGGGGAGCTGTTTTTT. Translating it yields CASSPGTGNTGELFF.

This clone was seen only once. The chain carries TRBV2 and TRBJ2-3; 11 bases map to TRBD2. CDR3 size: 14 residues. The germline CDR1 and CDR2 sequences are SNHLY and FYNNEI. After removal of 10 bases from V and 0 bases from J, the junction contained 3 bases not matched to a gene. The CDR3 here is CATRTSGSTDTQYF. Here the CDR3 DNA reads TGTGCCACCCGGACTAGCGGGAGCACAGATACGCAGTATTTT.

V gene TRBV18 combines with J gene TRBJ2-5, with TRBD1 matching over 8 bases. The CDR3 runs to 15 residues. The ends lost 5 bases at V and 2 bases at J; junction bases unmatched: 7. Germline CDR1 reads KGHSH; CDR2 reads LQKENI. CDR3 nucleotide sequence: TGTGCCAGCTCAACCCGAAGGACAGGGCAAGAGACCCAGTACTTC. Encoded protein: CASSTRRTGQETQYF.

The rearrangement joins TRBV2 to TRBJ2-3; TRBD2 aligns across 10 bases. This CDR3 has 14 residues. The trim removed 8 bases at V and 6 bases at J, leaving 8 bases unmatched. Germline CDR1 is SNHLY and CDR2 is FYNNEI. The CDR3 DNA is TGTGCCAGCCAAGCGGGAGGGCCTTGGGATACGCAGTATTTT. Residues: CASQAGGPWDTQYF.

About this clone: In the same sample, other DNA sequences code for this CDR3. J is TRBJ2-1 and V is TRBV7-2; 9 bases fit TRBD2. The CDR3 totals 13 residues. From germline, CDR1 is SGHTA and CDR2 FQGNSA. V shed 6 bases and J 4 bases; nucleotides not matched to a gene: 1. The CDR3 region is CASRTSGYNEQFF. The CDR3 nucleotides read TGTGCCAGCAGGACTAGCGGTTACAATGAGCAGTTCTTC. The entire variable domain, with the rest obtained from reference TRBV7-2 and TRBJ2-1, is as follows: GAGVSQSPSNKVTEKGKDVELRCDPISGHTALYWYRQSLGQGLEFLIYFQGNSAPDKSGLPSDRFSAERTGGSVSTLTIQRTQQEDSAVYLCASRTSGYNEQFFGPGTRLTVL.

CDR3 nucleotide sequence: TGTGCCAGCAGGCAAGCGGGAGGGGCAGGGCTGATCTCTGGAAACACCATATATTTT. Translating it yields CASRQAGGAGLISGNTIYF. The chain couples TRBV7-2 to TRBJ1-3; D is perhaps TRBD1 (5 bases). Looked up from germline, CDR1 is SGHTA and CDR2 is FQGNSA. With 6 bases removed from V and 0 bases from J, the gap between germline ends came to 24 bases. The CDR3 sequence is 19 residues long.

This clone has a single count. V usage is TRBV7-8 and J usage is TRBJ2-5; TRBD2 aligns across 10 bases. Looked up from germline, CDR1 is SGHVS and CDR2 is FQNEAQ. V was pared by 5 bases and J by 1 base, with 7 bases of the junction left unmatched. The CDR3 spans 16 residues. Here the CDR3 reads CASSRVAGGTQETQYF. DNA of the CDR3: TGTGCCAGCAGCCGTGTAGCGGGGGGAACCCAAGAGACCCAGTACTTC.

CDR3 amino acids: CASSIVVAGAETQYF. CDR3 DNA sequence: TGTGCCAGTAGTATAGTGGTAGCAGGGGCTGAGACCCAGTACTTC. The chain joins TRBV19 to TRBJ2-5; D perhaps matches TRBD1 (6 bases). The V end was cut by 1 base, the J end by 5 bases, with 14 bases between. Germline V gene data show CDR1 as LNHDA and CDR2 as SQIVND (reference sequence). This CDR3 contains 15 residues.

V and J are TRBV19 and TRBJ1-2, with 7 bases matching TRBD1. After removal of 3 bases from V and 4 bases from J, the junction contained 2 bases not matched to a gene. CDR3 length: 13 residues. CDR1 is LNHDA, CDR2 SQIVND, per germline (reference sequence). CDR3 sequence reads: CASSIGTAYGYTF. The CDR3, as DNA: TGTGCCAGTAGTATCGGGACAGCCTATGGCTACACCTTC.

The chain couples TRBV6-6 to TRBJ2-3; 7 nucleotides agree with TRBD1. The CDR3 length is 15 residues. Trimming took 4 bases from V and 6 from J; bases not matched to a gene: 10. Germline V gives CDR1 MNHNY, CDR2 SVGAGI (reference sequence). The CDR3 region has the DNA TGTGCCAGCAGTTCCGACAGGGCACCTTGGGATACGCAGTATTTT. Translated, it gives CASSSDRAPWDTQYF.

The rearrangement links TRBV18 to TRBJ2-7; maybe TRBD2 (5 bases). The germline gives CDR1 KGHSH, CDR2 LQKENI. The CDR3 loop spans 13 amino acids. V lost 5 bases and J 2 bases, leaving 10 bases between the germline ends. The CDR3 protein is CASSIGVPYEQYF. CDR3 in DNA: TGTGCCAGCTCAATCGGGGTCCCCTACGAGCAGTACTTC.

The chain is built from TRBV18 and TRBJ1-1; the D is unclear. The germline V and J ends were trimmed by 0 bases and 3 bases, with 11 bases remaining between them. In germline, CDR1 is KGHSH, CDR2 LQKENI. The CDR3 runs to 15 residues. This CDR3 is CASSPPGLGDTEAFF. CDR3 bases: TGTGCCAGCTCACCACCGGGTCTCGGGGACACTGAAGCTTTCTTT.

CDR3 loop: CASSPGPYEQYF. The CDR3 DNA is TGTGCCAGCAGCCCTGGGCCGTACGAGCAGTACTTC. The rearrangement joins TRBV9 to TRBJ2-7, with D unresolved. Trimming removed 4 bases from V and 4 bases from J, with 9 bases in between. CDR1 SGDLS and CDR2 YYNGEE come from the germline V gene. This CDR3 has 12 residues.

This chain joins TRBV7-7 and TRBJ2-3; no reliable D call. There are 14 residues in the CDR3. Trimming took off 0 bases at V and 1 base at J, with 5 bases between the two ends. The germline V gene encodes CDR1 SSHAT and CDR2 FNYEAQ (reference sequence). The chain's CDR3 is CASSLAGGTDTQYF. In nucleotides, the CDR3 is TGTGCCAGCAGCTTAGCCGGAGGCACAGATACGCAGTATTTT.

The gene calls are TRBV28 and TRBJ1-2, with TRBD1 matching over 10 bases. Germline-derived CDR1 and CDR2 are MDHEN and SYDVKM. This CDR3 region has 15 residues. V lost 7 bases to trimming and J lost 4 bases; unmatched junction nucleotides: 9. This CDR3 reads CASTTYRTGGYGYTF. CDR3 coding DNA: TGTGCCAGCACTACTTATAGGACAGGGGGCTATGGCTACACCTTC.

This chain joins TRBV4-2 and TRBJ1-1; the match to TRBD1 covers 7 bases. V gave up 3 bases and J gave up 4 bases; unmatched junction bases: 11. The CDR3 loop spans 16 amino acids. The germline gives CDR1 LGHNA, CDR2 YNFKEQ. The CDR3, as DNA: TGTGCCAGCAGCCAGACCCCGGGACAGAGTCCCACTGAAGCTTTCTTT. Encoded protein: CASSQTPGQSPTEAFF.

V usage is TRBV2 and J usage is TRBJ1-5, with a possible D match to TRBD1 (5 bases). V was pared by 4 bases and J by 6 bases, with 13 bases between. This CDR3 spans 14 amino acids. Germline V gene data show CDR1 as SNHLY and CDR2 as FYNNEI. The CDR3 protein is CASSGLGVGQPQHF. CDR3 coding DNA: TGTGCCAGCAGTGGATTAGGGGTGGGTCAGCCCCAGCATTTT.

CDR3 sequence reads: CASSLSVGGSYNEQFF. The CDR3 DNA is TGCGCCAGCAGCTTGTCCGTCGGAGGCTCCTACAATGAGCAGTTCTTC. The gene calls are TRBV5-1 and TRBJ2-1; tentatively, D is TRBD2 (5 bases). The CDR3 length is 16 residues. CDR1 and CDR2 (germline): SGHRS, YFSETQ. Trimming left V 1 base short and J 0 bases short, with 11 bases between.